This entry lists 29 T cell receptor beta chains sequenced from one sample in a study of T cell repertoires in cytomegalovirus infection. Via MiXCR, TCRdb re-called the reads, giving one row per CDR3 protein. Here the sample spans hundreds of thousands of distinct CDR3 sequences, roughly 36% being singletons. What these receptors recognize is not known. Sequencing used cultured PBMCs, obtained from culture after CMV antigen stimulation. These receptors all come from a human donor in good health (CMV status not recorded). Some clones in this sample may be carry-over from other donors' samples.

This chain connects TRBV5-4 to TRBJ2-5, with TRBD1 matching 8 bases. In germline, CDR1 is SGHNT, CDR2 YYREEE (reference sequence). The CDR3 has 14 residues. The junction had 7 bases not matched to a gene; V was cut back by 4 bases and J by 5 bases. CDR3 nucleotides: TGTGCCAGCAGCCCGGACAGGGTGAAGGAGACCCAGTACTTC. It specifies CASSPDRVKETQYF.

V gene TRBV7-2 combines with J gene TRBJ2-3, with 11 bases lining up with TRBD2. The CDR3 runs 16 residues. CDR1 SGHTA and CDR2 FQGNSA come from the germline V gene. The V segment lost 7 bases and the J segment 2 bases; nucleotides outside the gene matches: 8. The CDR3 DNA is TGTGCCAGCACAGCACTTAGCGGGGGGGCCACAGATACGCAGTATTTT. It translates to CASTALSGGATDTQYF.

The chain has TRBV7-3 and TRBJ2-1, with 14 bases identical to TRBD2. Germline V gene data show CDR1 as SGHTA and CDR2 as FQGTGA. V lost 3 bases and J lost 9; bases outside the gene matches: 10. The CDR3 consists of 17 residues. The CDR3 DNA sequence: TGTGCCAGCAGCTTCAAAGAAGGACTAGCGGGAGGCAGTGAGCAGTTCTTC. Amino acid sequence: CASSFKEGLAGGSEQFF. Full variable domain (missing parts from reference TRBV7-3 and TRBJ2-1): GAGVSQTPSNKVTEKGKYVELRCDPISGHTALYWYRQSLGQGPEFLIYFQGTGAADDSGLPNDRFFAVRPEGSVSTLKIQRTERGDSAVYLCASSFKEGLAGGSEQFFGPGTRLTVL.

The chain is built from TRBV7-8 and TRBJ1-2; 10 positions match TRBD1. The CDR3 has 15 residues. The germline V gene has CDR1 SGHVS and CDR2 FQNEAQ. V dropped 5 bases and J dropped 4; count of bases not matched to a gene: 7. Here the CDR3 DNA reads TGTGCCAGCAGCACCGGGACAGGGGCGGGCTATGGCTACACCTTC. Encoded protein: CASSTGTGAGYGYTF.

This clonotype was detected only a few times. The V and J genes are TRBV29-1 and TRBJ2-3; 7 nucleotides match TRBD2. Germline values: CDR1 SQVTM, CDR2 ANQGSEA. The CDR3 runs to 15 residues. V lost 4 bases and J lost 3; bases outside the gene matches: 10. The CDR3 region has the DNA TGCAGCGTTGGGGAGCCGCGGGGGTTGACAGATACGCAGTATTTT. The encoded protein is CSVGEPRGLTDTQYF.

J is TRBJ1-2 and V is TRBV20-1, with 8 bases aligning to TRBD1. V dropped 3 bases and J dropped 8; count of bases not matched to a gene: 8. The CDR3 extends over 13 amino acids. CDR1 DFQATT and CDR2 SNEGSKA come from the germline V gene (reference sequence). The CDR3 DNA reads as TGCAGTGCTAGTTCCCCAGGGGGCAGGGGCTACACCTTC. This encodes CSASSPGGRGYTF.

This clonotype was seen ten or more times. The chain carries TRBV11-2 and TRBJ2-3; 9 nucleotides agree with TRBD2. The CDR3 is 14 residues long. Per the germline V gene, CDR1 is SGHAT and CDR2 is FQNNGV. The ends lost 3 bases at V and 6 bases at J; junction bases unmatched: 4. In DNA form, the CDR3 reads TGTGCCAGCAGCTTCGGCGGGGGGGGGGATACGCAGTATTTT. Its translation is CASSFGGGGDTQYF.

The chain employs TRBV3-1 and TRBJ2-1; 9 bases map to TRBD2. J was trimmed by 3 bases and V by 4 bases; bases with no gene match: 10. CDR3 size: 17 residues. Germline loops: CDR1 LGHDT, CDR2 YNNKEL (reference sequence). The CDR3 loop is CASSPKPGLAVYNEQFF. CDR3 nucleotide sequence: TGTGCCAGCAGCCCCAAGCCGGGACTAGCAGTCTACAATGAGCAGTTCTTC.

CDR3 DNA: TGTGCCATCAGTGAACTAGGTCAGGGGGCGGCTGAAGCTTTCTTT. This codes for CAISELGQGAAEAFF. This rearrangement joins TRBV10-3 to TRBJ1-1, with 8 bases identical to TRBD1. V gave up 3 bases and J gave up 6 bases; unmatched junction bases: 9. Germline V gives CDR1 ENHRY, CDR2 SYGVKD. The CDR3 has 15 residues.

The CDR3 nucleotides read TGCAGCGCTGCCTACGGGGGGGCCGGGGAAGATACGCAGTATTTT. Protein: CSAAYGGAGEDTQYF. The genes are TRBV29-1 and TRBJ2-3; the match to TRBD2 covers 8 bases. CDR3 length: 15 residues. Germline-derived CDR1 and CDR2 are SQVTM and ANQGSEA. Trimming took 7 bases from V and 5 from J; bases not matched to a gene: 14.

The sample holds one count of this clonotype. The chain links TRBV11-2 to TRBJ1-3; D not resolved. The germline CDR1 and CDR2 sequences are SGHAT and FQNNGV. This CDR3 is built from 16 residues. The germline V and J ends were trimmed by 3 bases and 1 base, with 13 bases remaining between them. CDR3 protein: CASSLGLPGSGNTIYF. CDR3 nucleotides: TGTGCCAGCAGCTTGGGGTTACCGGGGTCTGGAAACACCATATATTTT.

The V gene is TRBV7-6, the J gene TRBJ2-1; D possibly corresponds to TRBD2 (6 bases). With 5 bases removed from V and 3 bases from J, the gap between germline ends came to 11 bases. Germline values: CDR1 SGHVS, CDR2 FNYEAQ. This CDR3 region has 14 residues. The CDR3 DNA follows: TGTGCCAGCAGCCGGACTACCCACTACAATGAGCAGTTCTTC. This sequence encodes CASSRTTHYNEQFF.

This clonotype was counted a few times. The chain couples TRBV5-4 to TRBJ2-4, with no clear D. CDR1 is SGHNT and CDR2 is YYREEE in the germline V gene (reference sequence). The CDR3 is 16 amino acids. V lost 0 bases to trimming and J lost 2 bases, with 12 bases between them. CDR3: CASSLAGRYPKNIQYF. In DNA, the CDR3 is TGTGCCAGCAGCTTGGCCGGAAGGTACCCCAAAAACATTCAGTACTTC.

The table lists this clonotype with a count of one. This rearrangement joins TRBV6-1 to TRBJ1-1; TRBD1 is a possible D gene (5 bases). The germline gives CDR1 MNHNS, CDR2 SASEGT. Trimming removed 4 bases at V and 3 bases at J, with 12 bases between. The CDR3 has 14 amino acids. The CDR3 region is CASSVNRGHTEAFF. In nucleotides, the CDR3 is TGTGCCAGCAGTGTTAATCGGGGCCACACTGAAGCTTTCTTT.

This clonotype was seen a handful of times. V gene TRBV5-6 combines with J gene TRBJ1-5; D is unclear. The CDR3 sequence is 15 residues long. Trimming pared 0 bases from V and 3 bases from J, leaving 10 bases between. The V gene's germline CDR1 is SGHDT and CDR2 YYEEEE. The CDR3 DNA follows: TGTGCCAGCAGCTTGGCAGGTCGGCCCAATCAGCCCCAGCATTTT. Amino acid sequence: CASSLAGRPNQPQHF.

This clonotype was observed once. The chain couples TRBV4-3 to TRBJ2-7, with 7 bases lining up with TRBD1. This CDR3 comprises 15 residues. The germline CDR1 and CDR2 sequences are LGHNA and YSLEER. V dropped 0 bases and J dropped 3; count of bases not matched to a gene: 5. This chain's CDR3 is CASSQDGTVIYEQYF. As DNA, the CDR3 is TGCGCCAGCAGCCAAGATGGGACAGTAATCTACGAGCAGTACTTC.

This clonotype was recorded a few times. The genes are TRBV6-2 or TRBV6-3 and TRBJ1-2, with TRBD1 identical over 11 bases. Trimming at V came to 5 bases and at J to 4 bases, leaving 3 bases not matched to a gene. Germline assignment: CDR1 MNHEY and CDR2 SVGEGT. CDR3 length: 14 amino acids. CDR3 nucleotides: TGTGCCAGCAGTGTTGGACAGGGGGCCTATGGCTACACCTTC. It codes for CASSVGQGAYGYTF.

The chain links TRBV12-3 or TRBV12-4 to TRBJ2-1; perhaps TRBD1 as D (5 bases). V dropped 4 bases and J dropped 0 bases, with 13 bases sitting between them. The CDR3 has 16 residues. CDR3 in DNA: TGTGCCAGCAGTTCAGCAAGGGGTGCCTCCTACAATGAGCAGTTCTTC. It specifies CASSSARGASYNEQFF.

This clonotype was found many times. The V gene is TRBV7-2, the J gene TRBJ1-4; possibly TRBD1 for D (5 bases). The CDR3 is made up of 13 amino acids. Germline CDR1 reads SGHTA; CDR2 reads FQGNSA. Trimming pared 1 base from V and 10 bases from J, leaving 10 bases between. The CDR3 reads CASSLVQGGKLFF. The CDR3 region has the DNA TGTGCCAGCAGCTTAGTCCAGGGCGGAAAACTGTTTTTT.

The chain's CDR3 is CASSHFMNTEAFF. The CDR3 region has the DNA TGTGCCAGCAGCCATTTTATGAACACTGAAGCTTTCTTT. The V call is TRBV3-1, the J call TRBJ1-1; D is undetermined. The length of the CDR3 is 13 residues. Germline assignment: CDR1 LGHDT and CDR2 YNNKEL (reference sequence). Trimming removed 3 bases from V and 0 bases from J, with 5 bases in between.

This clonotype was observed a handful of times. The rearrangement joins TRBV12-3 or TRBV12-4 to TRBJ2-2; unclear D gene. The CDR3 extends over 15 amino acids. The V end lost 5 bases, the J end lost 1 base, and 11 bases lay between the germline ends. The DNA for the CDR3 is TGTGCCAGCAGTGCCCGTCTCGAGAACACCGGGGAGCTGTTTTTT. Translated, it gives CASSARLENTGELFF.

The chain has TRBV7-6 and TRBJ1-2, with a weak D call TRBD1 (5 bases). The CDR3 extends over 13 amino acids. The V end was cut by 5 bases, the J end by 8 bases, with 15 bases between. The germline CDR1 and CDR2 sequences are SGHVS and FNYEAQ. Here the CDR3 reads CASSGGPAWGYTF. The CDR3 nucleotides read TGTGCCAGCAGCGGGGGACCGGCGTGGGGCTACACCTTC.

This chain links TRBV7-9 with TRBJ2-1; TRBD1 agrees at 7 bases. This CDR3 has 14 residues. Germline lookup yields CDR1 SEHNR and CDR2 FQNEAQ (reference sequence). Unmatched junction bases numbered 3, after V lost 1 base and J lost 6 bases. This CDR3 is CASSLGQGTNEQFF. CDR3 sequence (DNA): TGTGCCAGCAGCTTAGGACAGGGAACCAATGAGCAGTTCTTC.

This clonotype was seen only a few times. The chain uses TRBV6-1 and TRBJ2-3; 9 bases map to TRBD2. The trim removed 6 bases at V and 3 bases at J, leaving 7 bases unmatched. CDR3 length: 15 residues. Per germline, CDR1 MNHNS and CDR2 SASEGT. CDR3 in DNA: TGTGCCAGCAGGCCCGGACTAGCGAGGACAGATACGCAGTATTTT. Translation gives CASRPGLARTDTQYF.

This rearrangement joins TRBV6-1 to TRBJ1-1; no clear D gene. CDR3 length equals 14 residues. Germline V CDR1 and CDR2: MNHNS, SASEGT. V lost 2 bases, J lost 4 bases, and 11 bases lay in between. The CDR3, as DNA: TGTGCCAGCAGTGAATCGATAGTTGTCACTGAAGCTTTCTTT. Protein sequence: CASSESIVVTEAFF.

This clonotype came up a few times. The chain employs TRBV7-2 and TRBJ2-5; 9 bases are shared with TRBD2. CDR1 and CDR2 (germline): SGHTA, FQGNSA. Trimming removed 3 bases from V and 9 bases from J; junction bases left unmatched: 11. The length of the CDR3 is 15 residues. The CDR3 here is CASSFGGRASGAQYF. The DNA for the CDR3 is TGTGCCAGCAGCTTTGGCGGGAGGGCCTCCGGGGCCCAGTACTTC.

The rearrangement uses TRBV19 and TRBJ2-6; possibly TRBD1 for D (5 bases). The CDR3 runs to 15 residues. Germline V CDR1 and CDR2: LNHDA, SQIVND (reference sequence). The V and J ends lost 6 bases and 0 bases respectively, with 9 bases between them. DNA for the CDR3: TGTGCCAGTAGCGACAGCAACTCTGGGGCCAACGTCCTGACTTTC. Protein: CASSDSNSGANVLTF.

J is TRBJ2-1 and V is TRBV5-4; D is ambiguous. V was shortened by 4 bases and J by 6 bases, with 8 bases between the two germline ends. CDR3 size: 12 residues. Germline V gene lookup returns CDR1 SGHNT and CDR2 YYREEE (reference sequence). CDR3 sequence reads: CASSPVPNEQFF. The CDR3 DNA reads TGTGCCAGCAGCCCCGTCCCCAATGAGCAGTTCTTC.

The table lists this clonotype with many counts. The genes are TRBV7-2 and TRBJ2-2; D gene unclear. CDR3 length equals 13 residues. V lost 5 bases to trimming and J lost 10 bases, with 14 bases between them. CDR1 is SGHTA and CDR2 is FQGNSA in the germline V gene. The CDR3 coding sequence is TGTGCCAGCAGCCGTATGGTGGAATTGGAGCTGTTTTTT. It yields the protein CASSRMVELELFF. Combining the CDR3 with reference TRBV7-2 and TRBJ2-2 gives the whole variable domain GAGVSQSPSNKVTEKGKDVELRCDPISGHTALYWYRQSLGQGLEFLIYFQGNSAPDKSGLPSDRFSAERTGGSVSTLTIQRTQQEDSAVYLCASSRMVELELFFGEGSRLTVL.